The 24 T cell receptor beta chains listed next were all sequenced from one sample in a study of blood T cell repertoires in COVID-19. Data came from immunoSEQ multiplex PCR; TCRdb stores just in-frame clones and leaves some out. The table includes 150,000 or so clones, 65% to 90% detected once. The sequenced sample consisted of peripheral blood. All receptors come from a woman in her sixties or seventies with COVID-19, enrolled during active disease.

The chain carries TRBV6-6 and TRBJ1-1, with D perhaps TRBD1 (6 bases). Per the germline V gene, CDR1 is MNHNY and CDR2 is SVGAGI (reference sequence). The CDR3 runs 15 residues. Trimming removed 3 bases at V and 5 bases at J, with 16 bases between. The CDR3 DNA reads TGTGCCAGCAGTTATTCGGGTGCAGGGGATACTGAAGCTTTCTTT. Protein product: CASSYSGAGDTEAFF.

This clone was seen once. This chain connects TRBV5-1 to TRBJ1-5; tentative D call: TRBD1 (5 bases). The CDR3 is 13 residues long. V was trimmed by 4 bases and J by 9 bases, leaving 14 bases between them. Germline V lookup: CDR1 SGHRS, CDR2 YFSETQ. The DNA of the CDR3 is TGCGCCAGCAGCCTTGACAGTTTCGGGCCCCAGCATTTT. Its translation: CASSLDSFGPQHF.

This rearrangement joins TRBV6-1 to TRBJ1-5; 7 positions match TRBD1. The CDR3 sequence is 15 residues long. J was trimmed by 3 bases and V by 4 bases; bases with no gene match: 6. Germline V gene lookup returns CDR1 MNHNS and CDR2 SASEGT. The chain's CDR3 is CASSAGTASNQPQHF. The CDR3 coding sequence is TGTGCCAGCAGTGCCGGGACAGCATCCAATCAGCCCCAGCATTTT.

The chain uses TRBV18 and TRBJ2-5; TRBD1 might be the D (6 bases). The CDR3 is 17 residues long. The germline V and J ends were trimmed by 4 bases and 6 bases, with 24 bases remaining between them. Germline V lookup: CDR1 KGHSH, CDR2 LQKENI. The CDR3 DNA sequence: TGTGCCAGCTCACTACTACCAGGGGCACCGAGGGATCAGACCCAGTACTTC. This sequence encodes CASSLLPGAPRDQTQYF.

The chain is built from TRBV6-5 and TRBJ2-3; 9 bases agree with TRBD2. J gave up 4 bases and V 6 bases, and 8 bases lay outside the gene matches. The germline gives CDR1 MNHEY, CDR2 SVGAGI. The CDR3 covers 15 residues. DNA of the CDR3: TGTGCCAGCAGACCTGGGGGCGGGGGGGCAGATACGCAGTATTTT. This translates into CASRPGGGGADTQYF.

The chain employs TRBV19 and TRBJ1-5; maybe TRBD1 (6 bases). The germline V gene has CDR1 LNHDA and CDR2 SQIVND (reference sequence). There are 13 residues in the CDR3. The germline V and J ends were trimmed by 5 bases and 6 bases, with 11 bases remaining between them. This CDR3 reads CASSPTGIQPQHF. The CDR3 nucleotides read TGTGCCAGTAGTCCTACAGGGATTCAGCCCCAGCATTTT. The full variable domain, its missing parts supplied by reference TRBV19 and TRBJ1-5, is DGGITQSPKYLFRKEGQNVTLSCEQNLNHDAMYWYRQDPGQGLRLIYYSQIVNDFQKGDIAEGYSVSREKKESFPLTVTSAQKNPTAFYLCASSPTGIQPQHFGDGTRLSIL.

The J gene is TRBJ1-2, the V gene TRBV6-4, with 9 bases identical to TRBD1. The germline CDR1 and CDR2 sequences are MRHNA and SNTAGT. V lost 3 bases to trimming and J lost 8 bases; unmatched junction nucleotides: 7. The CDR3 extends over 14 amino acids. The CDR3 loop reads CASSEGQGVGGYTF. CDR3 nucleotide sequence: TGTGCCAGCAGTGAGGGACAGGGTGTTGGAGGCTACACCTTC.

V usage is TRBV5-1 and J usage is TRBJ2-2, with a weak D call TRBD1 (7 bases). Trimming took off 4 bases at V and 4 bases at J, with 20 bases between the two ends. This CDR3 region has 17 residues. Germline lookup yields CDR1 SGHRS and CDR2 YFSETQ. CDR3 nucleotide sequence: TGCGCCAGCAGCGGGCAGGGGGGACGGCCCTCCACCGGGGAGCTGTTTTTT. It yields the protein CASSGQGGRPSTGELFF.

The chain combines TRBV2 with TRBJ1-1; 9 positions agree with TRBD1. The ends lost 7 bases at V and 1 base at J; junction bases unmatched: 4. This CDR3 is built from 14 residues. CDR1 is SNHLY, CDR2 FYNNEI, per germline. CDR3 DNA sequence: TGTGCCAGCACATTGACAGGGGGGAACACTGAAGCTTTCTTT. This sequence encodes CASTLTGGNTEAFF.

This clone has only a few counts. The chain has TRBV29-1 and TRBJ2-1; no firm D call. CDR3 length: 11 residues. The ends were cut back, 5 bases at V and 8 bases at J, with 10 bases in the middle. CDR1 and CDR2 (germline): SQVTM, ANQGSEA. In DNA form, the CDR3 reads TGCAGCGTTCCTCTCCCCCATGAGCAGTTCTTC. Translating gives CSVPLPHEQFF.

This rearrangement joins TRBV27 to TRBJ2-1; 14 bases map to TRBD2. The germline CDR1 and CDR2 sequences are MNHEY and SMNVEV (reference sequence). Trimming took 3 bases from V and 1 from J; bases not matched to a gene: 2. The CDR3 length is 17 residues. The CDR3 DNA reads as TGTGCCAGCAGTTTCCGACTAGCGGGAGGGTCCTACAATGAGCAGTTCTTC. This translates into CASSFRLAGGSYNEQFF.

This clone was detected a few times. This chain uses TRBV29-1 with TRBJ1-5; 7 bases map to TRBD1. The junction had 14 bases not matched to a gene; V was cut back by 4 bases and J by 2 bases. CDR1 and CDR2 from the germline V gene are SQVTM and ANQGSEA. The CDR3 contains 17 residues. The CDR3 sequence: CSVVWDSQVVGNQPQHF. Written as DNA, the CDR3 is TGCAGCGTTGTGTGGGACAGTCAGGTCGTCGGCAATCAGCCCCAGCATTTT. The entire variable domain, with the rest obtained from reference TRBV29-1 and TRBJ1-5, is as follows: SAVISQKPSRDICQRGTSLTIQCQVDSQVTMMFWYRQQPGQSLTLIATANQGSEATYESGFVIDKFPISRPNLTFSTLTVSNMSPEDSSIYLCSVVWDSQVVGNQPQHFGDGTRLSIL.

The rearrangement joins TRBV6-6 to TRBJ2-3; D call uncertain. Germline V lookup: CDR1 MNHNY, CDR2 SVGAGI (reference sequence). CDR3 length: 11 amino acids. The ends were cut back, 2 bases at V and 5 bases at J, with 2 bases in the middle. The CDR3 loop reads CASSYQDTQYF. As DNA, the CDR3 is TGTGCCAGCAGTTACCAAGATACGCAGTATTTT.

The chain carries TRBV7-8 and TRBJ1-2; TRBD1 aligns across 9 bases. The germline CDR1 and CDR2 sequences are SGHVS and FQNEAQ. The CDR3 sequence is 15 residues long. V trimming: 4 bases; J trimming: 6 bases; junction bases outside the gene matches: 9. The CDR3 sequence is CASSYQQGALHGYTF. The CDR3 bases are TGTGCCAGCAGCTATCAACAGGGGGCCTTGCATGGCTACACCTTC.

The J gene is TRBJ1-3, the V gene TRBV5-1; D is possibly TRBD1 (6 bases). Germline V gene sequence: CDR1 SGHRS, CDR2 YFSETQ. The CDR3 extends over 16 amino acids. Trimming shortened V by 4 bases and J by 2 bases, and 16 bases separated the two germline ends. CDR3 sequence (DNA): TGCGCCAGCAGCGGAGGTACAGGGAACGCTGGAAACACCATATATTTT. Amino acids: CASSGGTGNAGNTIYF.

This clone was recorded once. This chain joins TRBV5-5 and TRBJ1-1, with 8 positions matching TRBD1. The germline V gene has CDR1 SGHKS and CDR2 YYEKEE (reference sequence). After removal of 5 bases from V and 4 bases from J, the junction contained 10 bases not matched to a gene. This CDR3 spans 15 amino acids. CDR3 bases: TGTGCCAGCAGACCCCGTCAGGGGGCGACCACTGAAGCTTTCTTT. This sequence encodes CASRPRQGATTEAFF.

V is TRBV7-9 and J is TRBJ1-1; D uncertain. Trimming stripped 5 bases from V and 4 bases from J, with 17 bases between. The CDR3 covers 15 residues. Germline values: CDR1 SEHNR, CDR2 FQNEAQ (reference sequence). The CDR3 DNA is TGTGCCAGCAGCCCCCCGCCCCCCACAGCCACTGAAGCTTTCTTT. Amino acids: CASSPPPPTATEAFF.

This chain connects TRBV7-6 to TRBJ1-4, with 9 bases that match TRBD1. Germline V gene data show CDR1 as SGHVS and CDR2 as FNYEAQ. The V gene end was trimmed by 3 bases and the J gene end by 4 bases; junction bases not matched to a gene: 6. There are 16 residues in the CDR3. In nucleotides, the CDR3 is TGTGCCAGCAGCTTCGGGACAGGGTTGGGTAATGAAAAACTGTTTTTT. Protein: CASSFGTGLGNEKLFF.

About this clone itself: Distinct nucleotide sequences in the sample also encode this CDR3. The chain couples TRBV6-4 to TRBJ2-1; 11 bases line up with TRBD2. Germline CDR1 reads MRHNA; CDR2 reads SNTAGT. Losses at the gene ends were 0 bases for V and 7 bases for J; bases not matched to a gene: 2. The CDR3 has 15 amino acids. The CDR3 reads CASSDSSGGANEQFF. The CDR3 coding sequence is TGTGCCAGCAGTGACTCTAGCGGGGGGGCAAATGAGCAGTTCTTC.

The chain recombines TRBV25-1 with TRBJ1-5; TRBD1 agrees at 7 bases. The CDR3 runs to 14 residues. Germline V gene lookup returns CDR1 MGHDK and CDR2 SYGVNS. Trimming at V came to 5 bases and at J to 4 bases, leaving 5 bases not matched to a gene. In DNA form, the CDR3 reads TGTGCCAGCAGTCAGACAGGGAAGAATCAGCCCCAGCATTTT. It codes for CASSQTGKNQPQHF.

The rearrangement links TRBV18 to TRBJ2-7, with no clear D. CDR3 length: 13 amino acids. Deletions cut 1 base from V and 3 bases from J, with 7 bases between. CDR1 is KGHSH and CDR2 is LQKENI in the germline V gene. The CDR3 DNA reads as TGTGCCAGCTCACCACTGCGGAACTACGAGCAGTACTTC. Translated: CASSPLRNYEQYF.

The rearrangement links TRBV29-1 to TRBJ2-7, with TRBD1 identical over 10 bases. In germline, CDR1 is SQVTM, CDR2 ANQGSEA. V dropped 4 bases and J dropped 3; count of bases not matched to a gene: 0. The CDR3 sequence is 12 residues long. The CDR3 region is CSVGDRGYEQYF. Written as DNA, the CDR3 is TGCAGCGTTGGGGACAGGGGCTACGAGCAGTACTTC.

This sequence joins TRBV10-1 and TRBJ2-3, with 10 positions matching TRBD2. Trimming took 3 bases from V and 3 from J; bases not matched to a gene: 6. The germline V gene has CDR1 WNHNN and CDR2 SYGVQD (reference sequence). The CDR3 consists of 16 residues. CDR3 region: CASSDLAGVGTDTQYF. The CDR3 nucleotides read TGCGCCAGCAGTGATCTAGCGGGAGTGGGGACAGATACGCAGTATTTT.

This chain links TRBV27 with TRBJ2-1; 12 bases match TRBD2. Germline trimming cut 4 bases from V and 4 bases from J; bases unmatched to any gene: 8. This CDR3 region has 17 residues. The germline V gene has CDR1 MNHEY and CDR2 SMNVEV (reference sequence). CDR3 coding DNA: TGTGCCAGCAGTTCGGGCCCTCTAGCGGGGGGGTACAATGAGCAGTTCTTC. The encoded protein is CASSSGPLAGGYNEQFF.